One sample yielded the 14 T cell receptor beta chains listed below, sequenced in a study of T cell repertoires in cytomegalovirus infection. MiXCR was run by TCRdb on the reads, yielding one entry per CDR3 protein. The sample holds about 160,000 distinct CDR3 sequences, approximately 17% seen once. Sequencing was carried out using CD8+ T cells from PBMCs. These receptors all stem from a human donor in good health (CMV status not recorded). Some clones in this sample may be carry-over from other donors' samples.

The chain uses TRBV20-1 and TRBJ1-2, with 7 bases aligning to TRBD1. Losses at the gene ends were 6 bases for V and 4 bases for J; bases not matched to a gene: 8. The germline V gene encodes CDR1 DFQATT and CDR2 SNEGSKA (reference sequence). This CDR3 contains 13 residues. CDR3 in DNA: TGCAGTGCACCGGACAGGTCGGGCTATGGCTACACCTTC. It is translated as CSAPDRSGYGYTF.

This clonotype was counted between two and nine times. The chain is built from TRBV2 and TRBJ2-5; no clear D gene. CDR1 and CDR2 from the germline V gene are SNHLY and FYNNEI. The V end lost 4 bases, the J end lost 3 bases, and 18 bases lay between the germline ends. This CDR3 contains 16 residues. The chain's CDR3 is CASSVFGISNEETQYF. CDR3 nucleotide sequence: TGTGCCAGCAGTGTTTTTGGCATATCGAATGAAGAGACCCAGTACTTC.

CDR3 amino acids: CASSLREEETQYF. In DNA form, the CDR3 reads TGTGCCAGCAGCTTACGGGAGGAAGAGACCCAGTACTTC. This sequence joins TRBV7-9 and TRBJ2-5, with 7 bases that match TRBD2. The junction had 0 bases not matched to a gene; V was cut back by 2 bases and J by 3 bases. CDR3 length: 13 residues. Germline values: CDR1 SEHNR, CDR2 FQNEAQ (reference sequence). Complete variable domain (other parts from reference TRBV7-9 and TRBJ2-5): DTGVSQNPRHKITKRGQNVTFRCDPISEHNRLYWYRQTLGQGPEFLTYFQNEAQLEKSRLLSDRFSAERPKGSFSTLEIQRTEQGDSAMYLCASSLREEETQYFGPGTRLLVL.

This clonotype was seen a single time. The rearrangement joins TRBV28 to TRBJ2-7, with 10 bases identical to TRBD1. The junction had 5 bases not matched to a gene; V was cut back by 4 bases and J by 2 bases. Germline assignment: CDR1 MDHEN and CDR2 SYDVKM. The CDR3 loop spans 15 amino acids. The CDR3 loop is CASSWDGQGAYEQYF. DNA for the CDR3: TGTGCCAGCAGTTGGGACGGACAGGGGGCCTACGAGCAGTACTTC.

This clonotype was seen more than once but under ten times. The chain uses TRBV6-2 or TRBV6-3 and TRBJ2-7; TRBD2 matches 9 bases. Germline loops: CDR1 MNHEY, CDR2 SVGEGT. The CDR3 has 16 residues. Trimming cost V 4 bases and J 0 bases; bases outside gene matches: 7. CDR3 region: CASSFSTSGNSYEQYF. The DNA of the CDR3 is TGTGCCAGCAGTTTTTCGACTAGCGGCAACTCCTACGAGCAGTACTTC.

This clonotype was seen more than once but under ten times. The CDR3 nucleotides are TGTGCCAGCATCGACTATGGGCAGTTGGAGCAGTACTTC. Translated, it gives CASIDYGQLEQYF. The chain links TRBV6-2 or TRBV6-3 to TRBJ2-7; TRBD2 might be the D (5 bases). This CDR3 comprises 13 residues. Trimming removed 7 bases from V and 7 bases from J, with 17 bases in between. Germline assignment: CDR1 MNHEY and CDR2 SVGEGT.

CDR3 sequence: CASTTGPPRHTEAFF. The DNA of the CDR3 is TGTGCCAGCACCACCGGGCCGCCTCGCCACACTGAAGCTTTCTTT. The chain joins TRBV5-6 to TRBJ1-1; no clear D gene. Germline CDR1 reads SGHDT; CDR2 reads YYEEEE. CDR3 length equals 15 residues. Trimming cost V 6 bases and J 3 bases, with 18 bases left between them.

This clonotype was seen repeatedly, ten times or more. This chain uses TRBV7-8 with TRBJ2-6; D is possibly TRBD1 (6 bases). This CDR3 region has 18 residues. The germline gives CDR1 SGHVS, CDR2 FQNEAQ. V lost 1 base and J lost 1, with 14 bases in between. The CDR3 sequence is CASSLEYRVGSGANVLTF. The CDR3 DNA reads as TGTGCCAGCAGCTTAGAGTACAGGGTAGGGTCTGGGGCCAACGTCCTGACTTTC.

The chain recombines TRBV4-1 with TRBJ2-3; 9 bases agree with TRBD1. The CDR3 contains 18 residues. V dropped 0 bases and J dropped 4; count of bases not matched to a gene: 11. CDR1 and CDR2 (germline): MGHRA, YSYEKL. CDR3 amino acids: CASSQEGSGQGISDTQYF. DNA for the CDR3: TGCGCCAGCAGCCAAGAAGGATCCGGACAGGGGATCTCAGATACGCAGTATTTT.

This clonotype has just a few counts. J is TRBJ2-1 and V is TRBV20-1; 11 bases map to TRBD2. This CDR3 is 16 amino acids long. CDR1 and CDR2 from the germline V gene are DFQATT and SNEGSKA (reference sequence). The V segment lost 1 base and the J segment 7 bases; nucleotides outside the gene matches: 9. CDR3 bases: TGCAGTGCTAGAGGAATGGTAGCGGGAGGGCGGAATGAGCAGTTCTTC. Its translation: CSARGMVAGGRNEQFF.

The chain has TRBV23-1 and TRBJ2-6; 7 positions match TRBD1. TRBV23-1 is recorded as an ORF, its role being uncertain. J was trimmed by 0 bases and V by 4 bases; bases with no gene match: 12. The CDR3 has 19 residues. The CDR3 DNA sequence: TGCGCCAGCAGTCCAATGCACAGGGGACCCTTCTCTGGGGCCAACGTCCTGACTTTC. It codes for CASSPMHRGPFSGANVLTF.

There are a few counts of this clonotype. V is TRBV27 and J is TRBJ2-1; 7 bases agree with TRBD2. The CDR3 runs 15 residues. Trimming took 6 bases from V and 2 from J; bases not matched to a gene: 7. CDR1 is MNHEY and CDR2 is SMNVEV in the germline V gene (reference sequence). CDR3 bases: TGTGCCAGCAGCCTCCCAGCGGGACCCTACAATGAGCAGTTCTTC. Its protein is CASSLPAGPYNEQFF.

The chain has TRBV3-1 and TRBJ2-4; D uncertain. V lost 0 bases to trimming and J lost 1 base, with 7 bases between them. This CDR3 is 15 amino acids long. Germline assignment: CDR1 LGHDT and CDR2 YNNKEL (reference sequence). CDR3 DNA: TGTGCCAGCAGCCAAGACCCTGCGGCCAAAAACATTCAGTACTTC. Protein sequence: CASSQDPAAKNIQYF.

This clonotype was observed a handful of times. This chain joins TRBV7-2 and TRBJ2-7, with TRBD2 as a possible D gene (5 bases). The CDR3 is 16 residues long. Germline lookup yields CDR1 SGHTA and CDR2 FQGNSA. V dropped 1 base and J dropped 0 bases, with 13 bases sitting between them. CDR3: CASSLVERHSSYEQYF. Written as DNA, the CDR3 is TGTGCCAGCAGCTTAGTGGAGCGGCATAGCTCCTACGAGCAGTACTTC.